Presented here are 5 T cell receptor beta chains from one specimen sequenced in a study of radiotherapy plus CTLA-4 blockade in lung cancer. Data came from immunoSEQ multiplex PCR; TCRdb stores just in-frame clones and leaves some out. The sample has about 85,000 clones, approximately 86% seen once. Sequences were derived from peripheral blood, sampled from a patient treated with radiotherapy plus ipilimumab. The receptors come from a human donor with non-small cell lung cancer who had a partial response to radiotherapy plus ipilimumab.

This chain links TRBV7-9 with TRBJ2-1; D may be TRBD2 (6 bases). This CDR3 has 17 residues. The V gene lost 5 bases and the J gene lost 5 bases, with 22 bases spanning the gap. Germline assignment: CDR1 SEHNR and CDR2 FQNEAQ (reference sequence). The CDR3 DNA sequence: TGTGCCAGCAGCCACGGTGGAAGATCCAAGCGGGACAATGAGCAGTTCTTC. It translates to CASSHGGRSKRDNEQFF.

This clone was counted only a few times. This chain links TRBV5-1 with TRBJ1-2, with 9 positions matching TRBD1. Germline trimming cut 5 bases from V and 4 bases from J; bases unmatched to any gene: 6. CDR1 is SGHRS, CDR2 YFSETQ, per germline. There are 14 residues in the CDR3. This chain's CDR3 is CASRPGQGVYGYTF. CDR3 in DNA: TGCGCCAGCAGGCCGGGACAGGGTGTCTATGGCTACACCTTC. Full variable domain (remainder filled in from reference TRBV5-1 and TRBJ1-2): KAGVTQTPRYLIKTRGQQVTLSCSPISGHRSVSWYQQTPGQGLQFLFEYFSETQRNKGNFPGRFSGRQFSNSRSEMNVSTLELGDSALYLCASRPGQGVYGYTFGSGTRLTVV.

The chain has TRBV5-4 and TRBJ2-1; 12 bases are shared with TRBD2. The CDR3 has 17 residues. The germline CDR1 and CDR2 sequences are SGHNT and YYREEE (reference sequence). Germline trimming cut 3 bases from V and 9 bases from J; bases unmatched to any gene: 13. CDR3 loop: CASSSSTSGSGLGEQFF. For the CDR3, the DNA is TGTGCCAGCAGCTCTTCGACTAGCGGGAGCGGTCTTGGTGAGCAGTTCTTC.

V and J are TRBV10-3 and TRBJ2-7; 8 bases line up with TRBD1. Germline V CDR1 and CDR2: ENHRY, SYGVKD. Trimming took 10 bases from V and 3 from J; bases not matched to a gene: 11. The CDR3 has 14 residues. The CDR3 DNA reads TGTGCCACCCGGCAGGGGGCGCTGATCTACGAGCAGTACTTC. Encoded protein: CATRQGALIYEQYF.

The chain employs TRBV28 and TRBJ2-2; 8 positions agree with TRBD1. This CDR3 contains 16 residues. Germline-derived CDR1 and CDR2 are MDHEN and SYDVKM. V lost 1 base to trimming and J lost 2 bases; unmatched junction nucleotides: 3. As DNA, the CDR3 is TGTGCCAGCAGTTTATACAGGGGGATTAACACCGGGGAGCTGTTTTTT. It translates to CASSLYRGINTGELFF.